The next 10 T cell receptor beta chains were all read from a single sample in a study of T cell clonality in common variable immunodeficiency. Sequenced by immunoSEQ multiplex PCR; TCRdb stores in-frame clones only, minus some. The sample contains more than 35,000 clones, none of them singletons. Sequenced material: peripheral blood mononuclear cells. The receptors were sampled from a person between 18 and 69 years old in good health.

Ten or more counts support this clone. From the germline J gene comes the end of the CDR3, since the read stops 3 residues before it. V gene TRBV7-9 combines with J gene TRBJ1-2; perhaps TRBD1 as D (5 bases). The germline CDR1 and CDR2 sequences are SEHNR and FQNEAQ (reference sequence). Trimming pared 8 bases from V and 0 bases from J, leaving 10 bases between. This CDR3 is 13 amino acids long. The part of the CDR3 DNA that was read is TGTGCCAGCGGCAGGGCTGCTAACTATGGC. Amino acid sequence: CASGRAANYG. The whole CDR3 region reads CASGRAANYGYTF. Complete variable domain (other parts from reference TRBV7-9 and TRBJ1-2): DTGVSQNPRHKITKRGQNVTFRCDPISEHNRLYWYRQTLGQGPEFLTYFQNEAQLEKSRLLSDRFSAERPKGSFSTLEIQRTEQGDSAMYLCASGRAANYGYTFGSGTRLTVV.

This clone has a count of ten or more. Sequencing ends 3 residues short of the CDR3 end; the germline J gene provides the rest. The chain is built from TRBV19 and TRBJ2-6; D may be TRBD1 (6 bases). The germline V gene has CDR1 LNHDA and CDR2 SQIVND (reference sequence). This CDR3 comprises 15 residues. The germline V and J ends were trimmed by 3 bases and 3 bases, with 9 bases remaining between them. CDR3 DNA (partial): TGTGCCAGTAGTATGACAGGCTATGGGGCCAACGTC. Protein sequence: CASSMTGYGANV. From start to end, the CDR3 is CASSMTGYGANVLTF.

In its sample, this clone was seen many times. The read is 3 residues too short to cover the CDR3 end, so that end is filled in from the germline J gene. The chain combines TRBV5-1 with TRBJ2-5; 7 nucleotides align to TRBD1. The germline V gene encodes CDR1 SGHRS and CDR2 YFSETQ. V shed 1 base and J 0 bases; nucleotides not matched to a gene: 3. CDR3 length: 15 amino acids. CDR3 DNA (partial): TGCGCCAGCAGCTTGACAGGGGAGTACCAAGAGACC. Encoded protein: CASSLTGEYQET. The whole CDR3 sequence is CASSLTGEYQETQYF.

Many counts were recorded for this clone. The read ends 3 residues early relative to the CDR3; the germline J gene fills the gap. The chain links TRBV29-1 to TRBJ1-1; D is possibly TRBD1 (6 bases). Looked up from germline, CDR1 is SQVTM and CDR2 is ANQGSEA. The length of the CDR3 is 14 residues. The germline V and J ends were trimmed by 6 bases and 1 base, with 15 bases remaining between them. The CDR3 sequence is CSVPKGGANTEAFF. The covered CDR3 bases are TGCAGCGTCCCGAAGGGGGGGGCGAACACTGAA.

This clone occurred many times. Read data end 3 residues before the CDR3 end; the end is taken from the germline J gene. The chain employs TRBV5-1 and TRBJ2-1; 10 bases are a match to TRBD1. V shed 7 bases and J 4 bases; nucleotides not matched to a gene: 5. The CDR3 loop spans 14 amino acids. The germline V gene has CDR1 SGHRS and CDR2 YFSETQ. CDR3 region: CASQGTGDYNEQFF. The sequenced part of the CDR3 DNA is TGCGCCAGCCAGGGGACAGGGGATTACAATGAG.

This clone has just a few counts. This may be a read error, as it is one base from a much larger clone. The DNA ends 3 residues before the CDR3 does, and the rest of the CDR3 is filled in from the germline J gene. J is TRBJ2-7 and V is TRBV20-1; a weak D match, TRBD1 (5 bases). Germline V lookup: CDR1 DFQATT, CDR2 SNEGSKA (reference sequence). CDR3 length equals 16 residues. Trimming cost V 0 bases and J 5 bases, with 20 bases left between them. CDR3 loop: CSARDSFRGSYNEQYF. The sequenced part of the CDR3 DNA is TGCAGTGCTAGAGATTCTTTTAGGGGTTCCTACAACGAG.

This clone was counted at least ten times. The sequenced CDR3 bases are TGTGCCAGTAGTCGGGGATCAGGGACTAGCGGGAACACCGGGGAG. Translated, it gives CASSRGSGTSGNTGE. The whole CDR3 region reads CASSRGSGTSGNTGELFF. The chain is built from TRBV19 and TRBJ2-2; TRBD2 matches 11 bases. The read ends 3 residues early relative to the CDR3; the germline J gene fills the gap. Germline V lookup: CDR1 LNHDA, CDR2 SQIVND (reference sequence). The CDR3 sequence is 18 residues long. V shed 5 bases, J shed 1 base, and the junction held 9 bases outside the gene matches.

The sample holds a few counts of this clone. The CDR3 extends 3 residues past the end of the read, so its final part is completed from the germline J gene. V and J are TRBV11-2 and TRBJ2-2; TRBD1 matches at 10 bases. CDR3 length equals 15 residues. V was clipped by 7 bases and J by 3 bases; unmatched bases: 5. CDR1 SGHAT and CDR2 FQNNGV come from the germline V gene. The CDR3 DNA, read in part, is TGTGCCAGCAAGACAGGGGGCCTCCACACCGGGGAG. Translated: CASKTGGLHTGE. The whole CDR3 is CASKTGGLHTGELFF.

This clone was counted ten times or more. The CDR3 end lies 3 residues beyond the end of the read and is filled in from the germline J gene. The rearrangement links TRBV7-9 to TRBJ1-5; TRBD1 agrees at 7 bases. V was pared by 5 bases and J by 8 bases, with 12 bases of the junction left unmatched. CDR1 and CDR2 (germline): SEHNR, FQNEAQ (reference sequence). The CDR3 has 15 residues. CDR3: CASSPGTALLEPQHF. CDR3 DNA (partial): TGTGCCAGCAGCCCCGGGACAGCCCTTTTGGAGCCC.

This clone was seen many times. The CDR3 region is CASSLTDEAFF. CDR3 bases read: TGTGCCAGCAGCTTAACAGATGAA. The chain joins TRBV7-2 to TRBJ1-1, with no clear D. The DNA ends 3 residues before the CDR3 does, and the rest of the CDR3 is filled in from the germline J gene. CDR3 length: 11 residues. V lost 2 bases, J lost 7 bases, and 5 bases lay in between. Germline CDR1 and CDR2: SGHTA and FQGNSA.